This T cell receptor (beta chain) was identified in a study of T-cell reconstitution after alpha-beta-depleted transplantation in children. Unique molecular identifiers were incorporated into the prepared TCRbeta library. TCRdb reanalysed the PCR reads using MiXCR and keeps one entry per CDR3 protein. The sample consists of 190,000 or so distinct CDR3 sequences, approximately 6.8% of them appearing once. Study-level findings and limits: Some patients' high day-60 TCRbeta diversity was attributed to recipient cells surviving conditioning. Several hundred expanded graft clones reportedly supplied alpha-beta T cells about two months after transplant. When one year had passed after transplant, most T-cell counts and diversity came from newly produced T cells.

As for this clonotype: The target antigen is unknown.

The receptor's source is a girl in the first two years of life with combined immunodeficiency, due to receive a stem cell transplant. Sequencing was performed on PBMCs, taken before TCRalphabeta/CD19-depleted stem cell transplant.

The CDR3 coding sequence is TGTGCCAGCAGTTTCCTCGGTGTGACGGACGAGCAGTACTTC. Translation gives CASSFLGVTDEQYF. This rearrangement joins TRBV28 to TRBJ2-7; D not certain. The V gene lost 3 bases and the J gene lost 5 bases, with 14 bases spanning the gap. Germline lookup yields CDR1 MDHEN and CDR2 SYDVKM. The CDR3 extends over 14 amino acids. Drawing the rest from reference TRBV28 and TRBJ2-7, the complete variable domain is DVKVTQSSRYLVKRTGEKVFLECVQDMDHENMFWYRQDPGLGLRLIYFSYDVKMKEKGDIPEGYSVSREKKERFSLILESASTNQTSMYLCASSFLGVTDEQYFGPGTRLTVT.